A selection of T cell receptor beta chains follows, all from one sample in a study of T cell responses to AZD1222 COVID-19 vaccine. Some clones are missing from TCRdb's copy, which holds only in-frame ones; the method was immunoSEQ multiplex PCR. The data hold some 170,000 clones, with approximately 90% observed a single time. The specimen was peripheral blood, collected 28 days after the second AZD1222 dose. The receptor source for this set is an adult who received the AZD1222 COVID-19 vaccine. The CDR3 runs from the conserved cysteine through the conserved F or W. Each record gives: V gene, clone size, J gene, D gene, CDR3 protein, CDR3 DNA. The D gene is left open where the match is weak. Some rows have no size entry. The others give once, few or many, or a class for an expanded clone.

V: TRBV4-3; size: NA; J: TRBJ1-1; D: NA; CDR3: CASRRGGDWYTEPENTEAFF; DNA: TGCGCCAGCCGACGCGGAGGGGACTGGTATACAGAGCCGGAGAACACTGAAGCTTTCTTT
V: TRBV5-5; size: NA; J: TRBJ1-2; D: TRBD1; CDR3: CASSSRTGSIGGYTF; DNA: TGTGCCAGCAGCAGCAGGACAGGGAGTATTGGTGGCTACACCTTC
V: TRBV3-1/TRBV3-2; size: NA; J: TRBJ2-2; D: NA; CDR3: CASRLRPGPLNTGELFF; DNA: TGTGCCAGCAGACTTCGCCCGGGACCGCTGAACACCGGGGAGCTGTTTTTT
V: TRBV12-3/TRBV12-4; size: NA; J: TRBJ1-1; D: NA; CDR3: CASRYRGPEAFF; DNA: TGTGCCAGCAGGTATCGGGGACCTGAAGCTTTCTTT
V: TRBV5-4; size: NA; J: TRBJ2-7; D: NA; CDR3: CASSLGRTVYEQYF; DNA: TGTGCCAGCAGCTTGGGAAGGACAGTCTACGAGCAGTACTTC
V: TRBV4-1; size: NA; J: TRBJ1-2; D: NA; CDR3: CASSQEGFNLMSTDGYTF; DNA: TGCGCCAGCAGCCAAGAGGGATTTAATTTGATGTCGACAGATGGCTACACCTTC
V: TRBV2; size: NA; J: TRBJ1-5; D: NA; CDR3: CASTRNYGNQPQHF; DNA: TGTGCCAGCACACGTAATTACGGCAATCAGCCCCAGCATTTT
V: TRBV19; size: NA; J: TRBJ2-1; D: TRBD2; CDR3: CASRSGTSGYNEQFF; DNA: TGTGCCAGTAGGTCCGGGACTAGCGGATACAATGAGCAGTTCTTC
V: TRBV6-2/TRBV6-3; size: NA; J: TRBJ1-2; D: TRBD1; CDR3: CASSYQGKGDRGRNNYGYTF; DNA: TGTGCCAGCAGTTATCAGGGTAAGGGCGACAGGGGGCGGAATAACTATGGCTACACCTTC
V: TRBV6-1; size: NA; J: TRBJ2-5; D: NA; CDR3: CASSDGSLPQETQYF; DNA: TGTGCCAGCAGTGATGGATCGCTACCCCAAGAGACCCAGTACTTC
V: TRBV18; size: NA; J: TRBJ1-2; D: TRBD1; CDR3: CASSTRTGGFYGYTF; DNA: TGTGCCAGCTCCACACGGACAGGGGGTTTCTATGGCTACACCTTC
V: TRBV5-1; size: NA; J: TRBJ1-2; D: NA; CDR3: CASSLVGTGEGYTF; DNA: TGCGCCAGCAGCTTGGTCGGTACCGGTGAGGGCTACACCTTC
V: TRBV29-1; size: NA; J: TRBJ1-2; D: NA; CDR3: CSVEDPKNYGYTF; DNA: TGCAGCGTTGAAGATCCGAAGAACTATGGCTACACCTTC
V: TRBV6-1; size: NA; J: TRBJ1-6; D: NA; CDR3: CASRETEVRQNSPLHF; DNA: TGTGCCAGCAGGGAAACCGAGGTCAGGCAAAATTCACCCCTCCACTTT
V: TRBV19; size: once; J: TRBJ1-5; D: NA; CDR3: CASSPGIDSNQPQHF; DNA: TGTGCCAGTTCACCAGGGATCGACAGCAATCAGCCCCAGCATTTT
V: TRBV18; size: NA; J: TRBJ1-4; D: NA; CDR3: CASSPGPPRTNEKLFF; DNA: TGTGCCAGCTCACCGGGCCCACCGAGAACTAATGAAAAACTGTTTTTT
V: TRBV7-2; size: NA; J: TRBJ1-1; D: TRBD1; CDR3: CASSLHQGTGWNTEAFF; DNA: TGTGCCAGCAGCCTACACCAAGGGACAGGGTGGAACACTGAAGCTTTCTTT
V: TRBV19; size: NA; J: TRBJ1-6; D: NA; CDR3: CASKWGRENSPLHF; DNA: TGTGCCAGTAAATGGGGCAGAGAGAATTCACCCCTCCACTTT
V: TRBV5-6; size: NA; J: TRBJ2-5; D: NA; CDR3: CASSLVETQYF; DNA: TGTGCCAGCAGCTTGGTAGAGACCCAGTACTTC
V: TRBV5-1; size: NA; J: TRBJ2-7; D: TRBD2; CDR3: CASSPAGTSGYEQYF; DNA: TGCGCCAGCAGTCCTGCCGGGACTAGCGGCTACGAGCAGTACTTC
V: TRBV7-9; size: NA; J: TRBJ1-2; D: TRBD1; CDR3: CASSSPTGTGVRKGEGYTF; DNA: TGTGCCAGCAGCTCACCAACCGGGACAGGGGTTCGGAAGGGTGAAGGCTACACCTTC
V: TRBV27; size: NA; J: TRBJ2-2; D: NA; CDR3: CASSFGQGIYTGELFF; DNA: TGTGCCAGCAGTTTTGGCCAGGGCATCTACACCGGGGAGCTGTTTTTT
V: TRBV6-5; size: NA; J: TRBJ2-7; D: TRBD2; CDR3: CATGRQGDEQYF; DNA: TGTGCCACCGGGAGGCAGGGTGACGAGCAGTACTTC
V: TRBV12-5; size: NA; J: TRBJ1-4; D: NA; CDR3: CASGNQGRANEKLFF; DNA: TGTGCTAGTGGCAACCAGGGTCGCGCTAATGAAAAACTGTTTTTT
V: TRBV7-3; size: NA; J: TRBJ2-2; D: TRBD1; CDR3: CASSGTGGPNTGELFF; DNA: TGTGCCAGCAGCGGGACAGGGGGCCCGAACACCGGGGAGCTGTTTTTT
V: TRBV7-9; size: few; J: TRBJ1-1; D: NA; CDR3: CASSLDGTNTEAFF; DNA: TGTGCCAGCAGCTTAGATGGGACGAACACTGAAGCTTTCTTT
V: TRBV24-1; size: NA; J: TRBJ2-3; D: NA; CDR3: CATSDKHRETTDTQYF; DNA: TGTGCCACCAGTGATAAGCACAGGGAGACCACAGATACGCAGTATTTT
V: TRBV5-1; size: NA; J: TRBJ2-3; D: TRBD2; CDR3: CASSPNLAGDTQYF; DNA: TGCGCCAGCAGCCCCAACCTAGCGGGAGATACGCAGTATTTT
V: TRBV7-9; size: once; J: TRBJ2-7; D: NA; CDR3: CASSSGFVERQYF; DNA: TGTGCCAGCAGCTCGGGGTTTGTCGAACGGCAGTACTTC
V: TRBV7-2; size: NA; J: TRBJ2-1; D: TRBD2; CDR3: CASSPTRLAGGLYNEQFF; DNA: TGTGCCAGCAGCCCAACAAGACTAGCGGGGGGCCTATACAATGAGCAGTTCTTC
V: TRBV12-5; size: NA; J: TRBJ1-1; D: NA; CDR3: CASGDLPLNTEAFF; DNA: TGTGCTAGTGGTGACCTCCCCTTGAACACTGAAGCTTTCTTT
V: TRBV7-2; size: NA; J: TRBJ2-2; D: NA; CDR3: CASSRIHSGGTGELFF; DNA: TGTGCCAGCAGCAGAATTCACAGCGGAGGGACCGGGGAGCTGTTTTTT
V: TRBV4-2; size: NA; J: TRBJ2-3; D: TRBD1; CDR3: CASSQVGTGVSTDTQYF; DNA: TGTGCCAGCAGCCAAGTGGGGACAGGGGTCAGCACAGATACGCAGTATTTT
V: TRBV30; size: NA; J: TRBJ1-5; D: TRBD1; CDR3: CAWSKGQVHQPQHF; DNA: TGTGCCTGGAGTAAAGGACAGGTCCATCAGCCCCAGCATTTT
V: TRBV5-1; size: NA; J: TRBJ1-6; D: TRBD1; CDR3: CASSSLPGQGNSPLHF; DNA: TGCGCCAGCAGCAGCCTCCCAGGACAGGGGAATTCACCCCTCCACTTT
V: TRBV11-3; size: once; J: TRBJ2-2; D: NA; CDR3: CASSSEANTGELFF; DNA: TGTGCCAGCAGCTCGGAGGCGAACACCGGGGAGCTGTTTTTT
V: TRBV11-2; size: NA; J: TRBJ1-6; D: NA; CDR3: CASSLGQAYNSPLHF; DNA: TGTGCCAGCAGCTTAGGACAGGCTTATAATTCACCCCTCCACTTT
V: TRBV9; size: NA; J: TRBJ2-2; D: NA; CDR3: CASSVDRHGELFF; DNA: TGTGCCAGCAGCGTAGATAGACATGGGGAGCTGTTTTTT
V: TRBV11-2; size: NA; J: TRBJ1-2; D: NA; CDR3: CASSLTKGRTDYGYTF; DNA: TGTGCCAGCAGCCTCACGAAGGGACGGACAGATTATGGCTACACCTTC
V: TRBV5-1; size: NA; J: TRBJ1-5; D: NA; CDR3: CASSLDPAGPRHF; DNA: TGCGCCAGCAGCTTGGATCCGGCCGGCCCTCGGCATTTT
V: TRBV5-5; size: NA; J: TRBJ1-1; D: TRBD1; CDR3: CASSPYRDRGSTEAFF; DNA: TGTGCCAGCAGCCCCTATCGGGACAGGGGGAGCACTGAAGCTTTCTTT
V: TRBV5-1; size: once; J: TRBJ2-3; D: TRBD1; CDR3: CASSGTGSTDTQYF; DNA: TGCGCCAGCAGCGGGACAGGTAGCACAGATACGCAGTATTTT
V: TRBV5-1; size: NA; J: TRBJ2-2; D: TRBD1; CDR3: CASLEGGLNTGELFF; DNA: TGCGCCAGCCTCGAAGGGGGCCTGAACACCGGGGAGCTGTTTTTT
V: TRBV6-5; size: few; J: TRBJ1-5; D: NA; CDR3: CASRLTGNSNQPQHF; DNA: TGTGCCAGCAGGTTGACAGGAAATAGCAATCAGCCCCAGCATTTT
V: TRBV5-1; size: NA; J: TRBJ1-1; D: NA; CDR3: CASSGGVLIRGTEAFF; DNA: TGCGCCAGCAGCGGGGGAGTTCTAATTAGGGGCACTGAAGCTTTCTTT
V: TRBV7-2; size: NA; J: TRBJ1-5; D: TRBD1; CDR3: CASSRQGQSNQPQHF; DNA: TGTGCCAGCAGCCGGCAGGGACAGAGCAATCAGCCCCAGCATTTT